Listed here are 30 T cell receptor beta chains from one sample, sequenced in a study of OX40 agonist ivuxolimab in advanced cancers. Profiling relied on immunoSEQ multiplex PCR, and the TCRdb table lists in-frame clones only, not all of them. The sample holds fewer than 100,000 clones, around nine tenths seen once. The source was CD4+ or CD8+ T cells sorted from blood, collected in a trial of the OX40 agonist ivuxolimab. These receptors originate from an adult with an advanced solid tumor such as melanoma, head and neck, liver or kidney cancer.

V is TRBV10-1 and J is TRBJ2-1; TRBD2 matches 13 bases. Germline loops: CDR1 WNHNN, CDR2 SYGVQD (reference sequence). Trimming cost V 3 bases and J 6 bases; bases outside gene matches: 2. The CDR3 contains 15 residues. This chain's CDR3 is CASSELAGGINEQFF. The DNA for the CDR3 is TGCGCCAGCAGTGAACTAGCGGGAGGGATCAATGAGCAGTTCTTC.

The V and J genes are TRBV2 and TRBJ2-7; possible D gene TRBD1, 5 bases. Trimming took off 4 bases at V and 3 bases at J, with 7 bases between the two ends. Germline-derived CDR1 and CDR2 are SNHLY and FYNNEI. The CDR3 covers 12 residues. Written as DNA, the CDR3 is TGTGCCAGCAGTGTCAGGGACTACGAGCAGTACTTC. Its translation is CASSVRDYEQYF.

The V and J genes are TRBV27 and TRBJ2-7; D unclear. From germline, CDR1 is MNHEY and CDR2 SMNVEV (reference sequence). The length of the CDR3 is 14 residues. V was clipped by 1 base and J by 0 bases, with 7 bases between them. The CDR3 protein is CASSLWADSYEQYF. DNA of the CDR3: TGTGCCAGCAGTTTATGGGCAGACTCCTACGAGCAGTACTTC.

V gene TRBV5-1 combines with J gene TRBJ2-7; 7 bases line up with TRBD1. This CDR3 comprises 14 residues. Looked up from germline, CDR1 is SGHRS and CDR2 is YFSETQ. After removal of 4 bases from V and 6 bases from J, the junction contained 10 bases not matched to a gene. The CDR3 here is CASSATGVLGEQYF. The CDR3 bases are TGCGCCAGCAGCGCTACAGGGGTGCTTGGCGAGCAGTACTTC. The variable domain in full, completed from reference TRBV5-1 and TRBJ2-7, reads KAGVTQTPRYLIKTRGQQVTLSCSPISGHRSVSWYQQTPGQGLQFLFEYFSETQRNKGNFPGRFSGRQFSNSRSEMNVSTLELGDSALYLCASSATGVLGEQYFGPGTRLTVT.

This clone was detected only a few times. The chain combines TRBV27 with TRBJ2-2; D might be TRBD1 or TRBD2, each matching 5 bases. Germline CDR1 MNHEY, CDR2 SMNVEV (reference sequence). Between the trimmed V and J ends, which lost 7 bases and 1 base, there was a span of 10 bases. The CDR3 is 14 residues long. CDR3 in amino acids: CASTGTVNTGELFF. The CDR3 nucleotides are TGTGCCAGCACCGGGACCGTGAACACCGGGGAGCTGTTTTTT.

The chain employs TRBV5-1 and TRBJ2-1, with D maybe TRBD2 (5 bases). The CDR3 spans 14 residues. Trimming shortened V by 5 bases and J by 6 bases, and 15 bases separated the two germline ends. Germline-derived CDR1 and CDR2 are SGHRS and YFSETQ. The CDR3 protein is CASSFDLRANEQFF. Here the CDR3 DNA reads TGCGCCAGCAGTTTCGACTTGCGGGCCAATGAGCAGTTCTTC. The complete variable domain, with remaining parts taken from reference TRBV5-1 and TRBJ2-1, reads KAGVTQTPRYLIKTRGQQVTLSCSPISGHRSVSWYQQTPGQGLQFLFEYFSETQRNKGNFPGRFSGRQFSNSRSEMNVSTLELGDSALYLCASSFDLRANEQFFGPGTRLTVL.

The chain joins TRBV5-5 to TRBJ1-2; D is undetermined. With 5 bases removed from V and 7 bases from J, the gap between germline ends came to 15 bases. Germline assignment: CDR1 SGHKS and CDR2 YYEKEE (reference sequence). This CDR3 spans 13 amino acids. This chain's CDR3 is CASSLQPLLGYTF. Written as DNA, the CDR3 is TGTGCCAGCAGTCTGCAGCCCTTGCTTGGCTACACCTTC.

The chain is built from TRBV9 and TRBJ2-5; 9 bases align to TRBD2. Germline CDR1 and CDR2: SGDLS and YYNGEE. CDR3 length: 17 residues. V lost 0 bases and J lost 5; bases outside the gene matches: 11. The DNA of the CDR3 is TGTGCCAGCAGCGTAGGAGGCGGCCCGGCGGGGGGGGAGACCCAGTACTTC. Its translation is CASSVGGGPAGGETQYF.

The chain links TRBV2 to TRBJ1-2; possible D gene TRBD1, 5 bases. The germline V gene encodes CDR1 SNHLY and CDR2 FYNNEI. This CDR3 is 16 amino acids long. V lost 4 bases, J lost 8 bases, and 23 bases lay in between. The CDR3 DNA reads as TGTGCCAGCAGTGGACTTACGAATGTGAGGGGTGGCGGCTACACCTTC. Its protein product is CASSGLTNVRGGGYTF.

The genes are TRBV18 and TRBJ1-1; D might be TRBD1 (5 bases). Germline V lookup: CDR1 KGHSH, CDR2 LQKENI. This CDR3 region has 17 residues. V was trimmed by 4 bases and J by 0 bases, leaving 18 bases between them. CDR3 protein: CASSQGSPRPLNTEAFF. The CDR3 DNA sequence: TGTGCCAGCTCACAGGGGTCACCTAGACCCCTGAACACTGAAGCTTTCTTT.

The chain uses TRBV5-1 and TRBJ2-1; unclear D gene. The length of the CDR3 is 16 residues. Between the trimmed V and J ends, which lost 0 bases and 4 bases, there was a span of 14 bases. Germline V CDR1 and CDR2: SGHRS, YFSETQ. The CDR3 DNA is TGCGCCAGCAGCTTGGTAGCCAACCTGAAATACAATGAGCAGTTCTTC. As protein: CASSLVANLKYNEQFF.

The J gene is TRBJ2-1, the V gene TRBV19, with 7 bases aligning to TRBD1. With V trimmed by 0 bases and J by 12 bases, 5 bases remained unmatched. This CDR3 is 13 amino acids long. CDR1 and CDR2 from the germline V gene are LNHDA and SQIVND (reference sequence). The CDR3 spells CASSIDPRTGQFF. CDR3 DNA sequence: TGTGCCAGTAGTATAGATCCTAGGACAGGGCAGTTCTTC.

CDR3 region: CASSTRENTEAFF. The CDR3, as DNA: TGTGCCAGCAGTACCAGGGAGAACACTGAAGCTTTCTTT. The rearrangement joins TRBV6-4 to TRBJ1-1; TRBD1 might be the D (5 bases). The CDR3 length is 13 residues. Germline assignment: CDR1 MRHNA and CDR2 SNTAGT. V lost 5 bases and J lost 1, with 8 bases in between.

A single count supports this clone. V gene TRBV19 combines with J gene TRBJ1-4; D possibly corresponds to TRBD1 (5 bases). V lost 5 bases and J 5 bases, leaving 21 bases between the germline ends. The germline V gene encodes CDR1 LNHDA and CDR2 SQIVND (reference sequence). The length of the CDR3 is 17 residues. Here the CDR3 DNA reads TGTGCCAGTAGTCTCCGACACGGACAAACTTCAAATGAAAAACTGTTTTTT. Translating gives CASSLRHGQTSNEKLFF.

The V call is TRBV18, the J call TRBJ2-2; D is perhaps TRBD1 (6 bases). Germline CDR1 is KGHSH and CDR2 is LQKENI. The CDR3 totals 15 residues. V dropped 4 bases and J dropped 8 bases, with 17 bases sitting between them. Here the CDR3 DNA reads TGTGCCAGCTCACAGGAGACAGGCCCTCCGGGGGAGCTGTTTTTT. Protein: CASSQETGPPGELFF.

J is TRBJ2-7 and V is TRBV27; 8 positions match TRBD1. CDR3 size: 17 residues. Unmatched junction bases numbered 10, after V lost 1 base and J lost 2 bases. Germline assignment: CDR1 MNHEY and CDR2 SMNVEV (reference sequence). CDR3: CASSLFGTGGATYEQYF. CDR3 sequence (DNA): TGTGCCAGCAGTTTATTCGGGACAGGTGGAGCAACCTACGAGCAGTACTTC.

The sample holds one count of this clone. The chain employs TRBV28 and TRBJ2-7; 7 bases map to TRBD1. J lost 4 bases, V lost 7 bases, and 4 bases had no gene match. The germline gives CDR1 MDHEN, CDR2 SYDVKM. The CDR3 has 12 residues. The CDR3 sequence: CASMTGFYEQYF. CDR3 DNA sequence: TGTGCCAGCATGACAGGGTTTTACGAGCAGTACTTC.

The count of this clone is one. V usage is TRBV6-1 and J usage is TRBJ2-3, with 12 bases lining up with TRBD2. The CDR3 runs 15 residues. Unmatched junction bases numbered 9, after V lost 9 bases and J lost 5 bases. CDR1 and CDR2 (germline): MNHNS, SASEGT. The CDR3 DNA is TGTGCCAGTATAGGACTAGCGGGGTTCGGAGATACGCAGTATTTT. Its protein product is CASIGLAGFGDTQYF.

This clone was seen only once. The chain joins TRBV11-2 to TRBJ1-4; D unclear. This CDR3 is 11 amino acids long. CDR1 and CDR2 (germline): SGHAT, FQNNGV. The V end was cut by 0 bases, the J end by 12 bases, with 5 bases between. Here the CDR3 reads CASSLEWELFF. The CDR3 DNA follows: TGTGCCAGCAGCTTAGAGTGGGAACTGTTTTTT. The full variable domain, its missing parts supplied by reference TRBV11-2 and TRBJ1-4, is EAGVAQSPRYKIIEKRQSVAFWCNPISGHATLYWYQQILGQGPKLLIQFQNNGVVDDSQLPKDRFSAERLKGVDSTLKIQPAKLEDSAVYLCASSLEWELFFGSGTQLSVL.

This chain joins TRBV5-6 and TRBJ1-2; tentative D call: TRBD1 (5 bases). This CDR3 is 13 amino acids long. CDR1 is SGHDT and CDR2 is YYEEEE in the germline V gene. Trimming pared 1 base from V and 9 bases from J, leaving 13 bases between. The DNA for the CDR3 is TGTGCCAGCAGCTTGCCGCAGGGTGGCCGCTACACCTTC. This encodes CASSLPQGGRYTF. Variable domain in full (rest from reference TRBV5-6 and TRBJ1-2): DAGVTQSPTHLIKTRGQQVTLRCSPKSGHDTVSWYQQALGQGPQFIFQYYEEEERQRGNFPDRFSGHQFPNYSSELNVNALLLGDSALYLCASSLPQGGRYTFGSGTRLTVV.

This chain uses TRBV6-6 with TRBJ2-7; D not certain. The V and J ends lost 0 bases and 3 bases respectively, with 6 bases between them. Germline V gives CDR1 MNHNY, CDR2 SVGAGI (reference sequence). There are 13 residues in the CDR3. The CDR3, as DNA: TGTGCCAGCAGTTACTCTGACCTCTACGAGCAGTACTTC. It yields the protein CASSYSDLYEQYF.

The CDR3 spells CASSVSPRADTQYF. The CDR3 DNA is TGTGCCAGCAGCGTATCACCACGCGCAGATACGCAGTATTTT. V and J are TRBV9 and TRBJ2-3, with unresolved D. The germline CDR1 and CDR2 sequences are SGDLS and YYNGEE. The CDR3 sequence is 14 residues long. Between the trimmed V and J ends, which lost 1 base and 4 bases, there was a span of 10 bases.

This chain uses TRBV5-4 with TRBJ2-3, with 7 bases aligning to TRBD2. Trimming removed 6 bases from V and 1 base from J; junction bases left unmatched: 17. The germline V gene has CDR1 SGHNT and CDR2 YYREEE (reference sequence). The CDR3 has 18 residues. The CDR3 spells CASTLSGLRWGGTDTQYF. The CDR3 bases are TGTGCCAGCACCCTCTCGGGACTAAGATGGGGGGGCACAGATACGCAGTATTTT.

The gene calls are TRBV5-4 and TRBJ2-2; 10 nucleotides line up with TRBD1. V dropped 7 bases and J dropped 4; count of bases not matched to a gene: 7. The CDR3 length is 15 residues. CDR1 and CDR2 (germline): SGHNT, YYREEE (reference sequence). The CDR3 DNA is TGTGCCAGCGGGAGGGACAGGGGTACCACCGGGGAGCTGTTTTTT. Its protein product is CASGRDRGTTGELFF. Using reference TRBV5-4 and TRBJ2-2 for the parts outside the CDR3, the full variable domain is ETGVTQSPTHLIKTRGQQVTLRCSSQSGHNTVSWYQQALGQGPQFIFQYYREEENGRGNFPPRFSGLQFPNYSSELNVNALELDDSALYLCASGRDRGTTGELFFGEGSRLTVL.

The table lists this clone with a count of one. The chain carries TRBV14 and TRBJ2-1, with no clear D. CDR1 is SGHDN and CDR2 is FVKESK in the germline V gene. Deletions cut 3 bases from V and 12 bases from J, with 15 bases between. The CDR3 is 13 amino acids. The CDR3 loop is CASSHWGQQGQFF. In nucleotides, the CDR3 is TGTGCCAGCAGCCACTGGGGTCAGCAAGGGCAGTTCTTC.

This clone was seen once. The V gene is TRBV5-1, the J gene TRBJ2-3; D is possibly TRBD1 (5 bases). CDR1 is SGHRS, CDR2 YFSETQ, per germline. The V end was cut by 4 bases, the J end by 0 bases, with 12 bases between. The CDR3 is 15 residues long. CDR3 sequence reads: CASSPLGASTDTQYF. The CDR3 nucleotides are TGCGCCAGCAGCCCCTTAGGGGCTAGCACAGATACGCAGTATTTT.

The chain is built from TRBV27 and TRBJ2-7; 7 bases align to TRBD1. Unmatched junction bases numbered 11, after V lost 3 bases and J lost 3 bases. This CDR3 has 16 amino acids. Germline CDR1 and CDR2: MNHEY and SMNVEV (reference sequence). The CDR3 DNA is TGTGCCAGCAGTTTTTTTGGGGCGGCAGGGGGCTACGAGCAGTACTTC. This encodes CASSFFGAAGGYEQYF.

The chain couples TRBV7-3 to TRBJ1-1; the D is unclear. Germline CDR1 reads SGHTA; CDR2 reads FQGTGA. The CDR3 length is 13 residues. Between the trimmed V and J ends, which lost 5 bases and 2 bases, there was a span of 9 bases. The CDR3, as DNA: TGTGCCAGCAGCCAGATAGTAAACACTGAAGCTTTCTTT. It translates to CASSQIVNTEAFF.

CDR3 protein: CASSSATGNTIYF. The CDR3 coding sequence is TGTGCCAGCAGTTCTGCGACAGGAAACACCATATATTTT. The chain uses TRBV6-6 and TRBJ1-3; unclear D gene. The CDR3 is made up of 13 amino acids. V shed 4 bases and J shed 4 bases, with 8 bases lying between them. Looked up from germline, CDR1 is MNHNY and CDR2 is SVGAGI (reference sequence).

At least ten counts were recorded for this clone. V usage is TRBV7-2 and J usage is TRBJ1-2, with 9 bases fitting TRBD1. Trimming removed 5 bases from V and 7 bases from J; junction bases left unmatched: 8. This CDR3 has 14 residues. Looked up from germline, CDR1 is SGHTA and CDR2 is FQGNSA. The CDR3 DNA sequence: TGTGCCAGCAGCCACTCGGGACAGGGTAGTGGCTACACCTTC. Residues: CASSHSGQGSGYTF.